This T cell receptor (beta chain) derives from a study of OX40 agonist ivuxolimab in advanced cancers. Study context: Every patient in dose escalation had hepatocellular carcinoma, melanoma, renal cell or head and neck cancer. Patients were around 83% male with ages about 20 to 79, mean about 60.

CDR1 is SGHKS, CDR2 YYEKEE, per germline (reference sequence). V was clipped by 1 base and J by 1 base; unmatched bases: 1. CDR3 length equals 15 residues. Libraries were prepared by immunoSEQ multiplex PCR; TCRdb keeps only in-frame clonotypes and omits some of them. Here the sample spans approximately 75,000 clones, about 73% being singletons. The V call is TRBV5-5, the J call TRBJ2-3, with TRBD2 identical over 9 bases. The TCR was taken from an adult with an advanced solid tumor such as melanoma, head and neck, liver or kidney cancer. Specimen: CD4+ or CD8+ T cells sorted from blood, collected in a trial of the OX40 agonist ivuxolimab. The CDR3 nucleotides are TGTGCCAGCAGCTTGCTAGCGGGACGCACAGATACGCAGTATTTT. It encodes CASSLLAGRTDTQYF.